The 26 T cell receptor beta chains below were found in one sample sequenced in a study of vaccination and CD4 T cells after COVID-19. With the Oncomine TCR Beta short-read assay, DNA from cultured CD4+ T cells was sequenced. TCRdb reanalysed the PCR reads using MiXCR and keeps one entry per CDR3 protein. The sample shows around 21,000 distinct CDR3 sequences, around half of them seen only once. The sample's treatment: approximately nine-day PBMC culture with coronavirus spike peptide pools or control peptides (ViraFEST assay). For these TCRs, the target antigens are not known. Sequenced input: CD4+ T cells from blood, cultured in vitro. These receptors came from a human donor who had recovered from COVID-19.

V is TRBV18 and J is TRBJ1-1, with D perhaps matching TRBD1 (6 bases). CDR1 is KGHSH, CDR2 LQKENI, per germline. V was clipped by 3 bases and J by 8 bases, with 7 bases between them. There are 11 residues in the CDR3. CDR3 DNA sequence: TGTGCCAGCTCACCTGACAGGGAAGCTTTCTTT. Its translation: CASSPDREAFF.

This clonotype was detected only once. The rearrangement joins TRBV6-1 to TRBJ2-3; no firm D call. This CDR3 is 13 amino acids long. The V end lost 5 bases, the J end lost 2 bases, and 8 bases lay between the germline ends. Germline CDR1 and CDR2: MNHNS and SASEGT. Written as DNA, the CDR3 is TGTGCCAGCAGTCAAATATACACAGATACGCAGTATTTT. The encoded protein is CASSQIYTDTQYF.

The chain joins TRBV6-2 or TRBV6-3 to TRBJ1-1; D remains ambiguous. The CDR3 is made up of 15 amino acids. Trimming removed 0 bases from V and 6 bases from J, with 14 bases in between. Germline assignment: CDR1 MNHEY and CDR2 SVGEGT. This CDR3 reads CASSYSIGRTPEAFF. In nucleotides, the CDR3 is TGTGCCAGCAGTTACTCGATAGGTCGGACTCCTGAAGCTTTCTTT.

This sequence joins TRBV20-1 and TRBJ1-2, with D possibly TRBD1 on 5 matching bases. Germline V CDR1 and CDR2: DFQATT, SNEGSKA (reference sequence). Trimming stripped 3 bases from V and 3 bases from J, with 11 bases between. The CDR3 consists of 13 residues. CDR3 in DNA: TGCAGTGCTAGCGAAGGAGGGGACTATGGCTACACCTTC. Translation: CSASEGGDYGYTF.

This clonotype was observed a single time. The chain combines TRBV7-2 with TRBJ1-4; 9 bases match TRBD1. V shed 5 bases, J shed 1 base, and the junction held 5 bases outside the gene matches. Germline V gene data show CDR1 as SGHTA and CDR2 as FQGNSA. The CDR3 spans 16 residues. The CDR3 nucleotides read TGTGCCAGCAGCCCACTGGGACAGGGAACTAATGAAAAACTGTTTTTT. Amino acids: CASSPLGQGTNEKLFF. The full variable domain, rest sourced from reference TRBV7-2 and TRBJ1-4, is GAGVSQSPSNKVTEKGKDVELRCDPISGHTALYWYRQSLGQGLEFLIYFQGNSAPDKSGLPSDRFSAERTGGSVSTLTIQRTQQEDSAVYLCASSPLGQGTNEKLFFGSGTQLSVL.

The chain combines TRBV15 with TRBJ1-4; no definite D call. Deletions cut 0 bases from V and 0 bases from J, with 14 bases between. Looked up from germline, CDR1 is LNHNV and CDR2 is YYDKDF (reference sequence). The CDR3 runs to 18 residues. This CDR3 is CATSRDVGVGTTNEKLFF. CDR3 bases: TGTGCCACCAGCAGAGATGTCGGGGTCGGGACAACTAATGAAAAACTGTTTTTT.

The chain has TRBV27 and TRBJ1-5, with 8 bases fitting TRBD1. The CDR3 consists of 13 residues. The V gene's germline CDR1 is MNHEY and CDR2 SMNVEV (reference sequence). V gave up 5 bases and J gave up 7 bases; unmatched junction bases: 4. The CDR3 DNA reads TGTGCCAGCAGTCCGGACAGGGCGCAGCCCCAGCATTTT. Translating it yields CASSPDRAQPQHF.

In this sample, this clonotype turned up a few times. The chain employs TRBV19 and TRBJ1-5; no reliable D call. Trimming removed 5 bases at V and 1 base at J, with 12 bases between. CDR1 is LNHDA, CDR2 SQIVND, per germline (reference sequence). The CDR3 totals 15 residues. In DNA, the CDR3 is TGTGCCAGTAGTTCCCCTAGGGAGAGCAATCAGCCCCAGCATTTT. Translation: CASSSPRESNQPQHF.

CDR3 residues: CASRLEIGTGELFF. The DNA for the CDR3 is TGCGCCAGTAGGCTAGAAATCGGCACCGGGGAGCTGTTTTTT. The chain carries TRBV4-1 and TRBJ2-2; unclear D gene. CDR1 MGHRA and CDR2 YSYEKL come from the germline V gene. There are 14 residues in the CDR3. Trimming cost V 9 bases and J 4 bases, with 15 bases left between them.

The V and J genes are TRBV5-1 and TRBJ2-3; 7 bases are shared with TRBD1. Germline CDR1 and CDR2: SGHRS and YFSETQ. Germline trimming cut 4 bases from V and 3 bases from J; bases unmatched to any gene: 5. CDR3 size: 14 residues. The CDR3 DNA reads TGCGCCAGCAGCATAGACAGGGATACAGATACGCAGTATTTT. It specifies CASSIDRDTDTQYF.

The V call is TRBV6-1, the J call TRBJ2-5, with D unclear. The CDR3 runs to 13 residues. V was trimmed by 5 bases and J by 2 bases, leaving 9 bases between them. Germline CDR1 and CDR2: MNHNS and SASEGT. This chain's CDR3 is CASSRNIQETQYF. The CDR3 bases are TGTGCCAGCAGTAGGAACATACAAGAGACCCAGTACTTC.

The gene calls are TRBV5-1 and TRBJ1-6; TRBD1 matches 7 bases. The CDR3 loop spans 14 amino acids. Germline lookup yields CDR1 SGHRS and CDR2 YFSETQ. J gave up 7 bases and V 4 bases, and 5 bases lay outside the gene matches. The CDR3 bases are TGCGCCAGCAGCCCACAGGGGAACAATTCACCCCTCCACTTT. Amino acid sequence: CASSPQGNNSPLHF.

This clonotype was recorded a few times. CDR3 residues: CASSLVTDYGYTF. As DNA, the CDR3 is TGTGCCAGCAGCTTAGTCACGGATTATGGCTACACCTTC. The chain couples TRBV7-2 to TRBJ1-2, with D uncertain. Between the trimmed V and J ends, which lost 1 base and 5 bases, there was a span of 8 bases. The CDR3 is made up of 13 amino acids. Germline V CDR1 and CDR2: SGHTA, FQGNSA. The full variable domain, rest sourced from reference TRBV7-2 and TRBJ1-2, is GAGVSQSPSNKVTEKGKDVELRCDPISGHTALYWYRQSLGQGLEFLIYFQGNSAPDKSGLPSDRFSAERTGGSVSTLTIQRTQQEDSAVYLCASSLVTDYGYTFGSGTRLTVV.

The chain employs TRBV4-3 and TRBJ2-2; 10 bases are a match to TRBD1. J gave up 6 bases and V 0 bases, and 10 bases lay outside the gene matches. Germline V gives CDR1 LGHNA, CDR2 YSLEER. The CDR3 runs to 18 residues. CDR3 protein: CASSQERGTGEFAGELFF. For the CDR3, the DNA is TGCGCCAGCAGCCAAGAAAGGGGGACAGGGGAATTCGCCGGGGAGCTGTTTTTT.

V and J are TRBV20-1 and TRBJ2-3; D is perhaps TRBD2 (5 bases). This CDR3 has 15 residues. V was shortened by 6 bases and J by 0 bases, with 16 bases between the two germline ends. Germline CDR1 is DFQATT and CDR2 is SNEGSKA (reference sequence). The chain's CDR3 is CSAYSGAGSTDTQYF. The CDR3, as DNA: TGCAGTGCCTACTCGGGCGCGGGTAGCACAGATACGCAGTATTTT.

V is TRBV7-9 and J is TRBJ1-1; 8 bases fit TRBD1. Germline values: CDR1 SEHNR, CDR2 FQNEAQ (reference sequence). The CDR3 is made up of 14 amino acids. The V segment lost 2 bases and the J segment 5 bases; nucleotides outside the gene matches: 4. DNA for the CDR3: TGTGCCAGCAGCTTATCTACAGGGGGAACTGAAGCTTTCTTT. It specifies CASSLSTGGTEAFF.

The chain is built from TRBV2 and TRBJ2-1; 12 bases are a match to TRBD1. V lost 6 bases to trimming and J lost 5 bases; unmatched junction nucleotides: 5. The V gene's germline CDR1 is SNHLY and CDR2 FYNNEI. This CDR3 comprises 15 residues. This CDR3 is CASRNGTGGHNEQFF. In DNA form, the CDR3 reads TGTGCCAGCAGGAATGGGACAGGGGGCCACAATGAGCAGTTCTTC.

The V call is TRBV7-9, the J call TRBJ1-4; D might be TRBD1 (5 bases). The CDR3 has 15 amino acids. Looked up from germline, CDR1 is SEHNR and CDR2 is FQNEAQ (reference sequence). Trimming stripped 1 base from V and 3 bases from J, with 9 bases between. In DNA, the CDR3 is TGTGCCAGCAGCTTAGGGACGGGACCTAATGAAAAACTGTTTTTT. This codes for CASSLGTGPNEKLFF.

The sample holds a few counts of this clonotype. The rearrangement uses TRBV29-1 and TRBJ1-2; D not certain. Germline V lookup: CDR1 SQVTM, CDR2 ANQGSEA. Trimming removed 4 bases at V and 8 bases at J, with 11 bases between. This CDR3 is built from 11 residues. The CDR3 DNA sequence: TGCAGCGTTGCTTGGGAAAGCGGCTACACCTTC. It codes for CSVAWESGYTF.

This chain links TRBV6-2 or TRBV6-3 with TRBJ2-5; D could derive from TRBD1 or TRBD2 (5 bases each). Trimming took 6 bases from V and 4 from J, leaving 12 bases between them. The CDR3 is 13 amino acids. Germline V gives CDR1 MNHEY, CDR2 SVGEGT. CDR3 residues: CASSTFGGETQYF. For the CDR3, the DNA is TGTGCCAGCAGCACCTTTGGGGGAGAGACCCAGTACTTC.

The V call is TRBV4-1, the J call TRBJ2-3, with D unclear. V lost 4 bases and J lost 3, with 14 bases in between. The CDR3 is 15 amino acids. From germline, CDR1 is MGHRA and CDR2 YSYEKL. The CDR3 sequence is CASSLPRGLTDTQYF. The CDR3, as DNA: TGCGCCAGCAGCCTCCCGCGCGGCCTTACAGATACGCAGTATTTT.

This clonotype was observed a single time. The rearrangement joins TRBV7-2 to TRBJ2-2, with a tentative D call TRBD1 (6 bases). V was pared by 6 bases and J by 2 bases, with 13 bases between. This CDR3 spans 15 amino acids. CDR1 is SGHTA and CDR2 is FQGNSA in the germline V gene. The CDR3 DNA sequence: TGTGCCAGCAGACGACCGGGACACAACACCGGGGAGCTGTTTTTT. Translated, it gives CASRRPGHNTGELFF.

The chain employs TRBV6-2 or TRBV6-3 and TRBJ2-7; D not resolved. Germline loops: CDR1 MNHEY, CDR2 SVGEGT. The V gene lost 2 bases and the J gene lost 1 base, with 3 bases spanning the gap. This CDR3 has 12 amino acids. DNA of the CDR3: TGTGCCAGCAGTTACGTGTCCTACGAGCAGTACTTC. Amino acids: CASSYVSYEQYF.

This rearrangement joins TRBV20-1 to TRBJ2-5, with D uncertain. V was clipped by 0 bases and J by 1 base, with 6 bases between them. CDR3 length: 13 residues. Looked up from germline, CDR1 is DFQATT and CDR2 is SNEGSKA (reference sequence). The CDR3 DNA reads as TGCAGTGCTAGAGATCACACCCAAGAGACCCAGTACTTC. Translated: CSARDHTQETQYF.

The chain is built from TRBV10-3 and TRBJ1-6, with D possibly being TRBD1 (5 bases). The CDR3 loop spans 13 amino acids. Trimming pared 3 bases from V and 9 bases from J, leaving 9 bases between. Germline lookup yields CDR1 ENHRY and CDR2 SYGVKD. The CDR3, as DNA: TGTGCCATCAGTGAAGGGACGGGTTCACCCCTCCACTTT. It codes for CAISEGTGSPLHF.

The V call is TRBV30, the J call TRBJ2-5; 7 bases agree with TRBD2. The CDR3 length is 17 residues. The ends lost 2 bases at V and 5 bases at J; junction bases unmatched: 17. From germline, CDR1 is GTSNPN and CDR2 SVGIG (reference sequence). Here the CDR3 reads CAWSLFIRDYPVETQYF. CDR3 nucleotides: TGTGCCTGGAGTCTTTTCATCCGGGACTACCCTGTGGAGACCCAGTACTTC.